The clone carrying this T cell receptor beta chain has only a few counts. These data are taken from a study of regulatory T cells in long-lasting Graves disease. Study-level information: Patients newly diagnosed with Graves' had been on antithyroid drugs for under 3 months.

V lost 1 base, J lost 0 bases, and 11 bases lay in between. This CDR3 contains 15 residues. The germline V gene encodes CDR1 SGHRS and CDR2 YFSETQ. Time point in this sample: newly diagnosed GD, antithyroid drugs for less than 3 months. PBMC-extracted RNA yielded the TCR library. Building of the TCR beta libraries involved iRepertoire HTBI primers and Arm-PCR of CDR3 regions. TCRdb independently ran MiXCR on the multiplex PCR reads; one entry per CDR3 protein. The table lists approximately 490,000 distinct CDR3 sequences, about a sixth of them singletons. This sample was also put to use in a study of T cells in Graves' hyperthyroidism and ophthalmopathy. Turning to that study: The HTBI primer set served for first-round RT-PCR of the TCR CDR3. Peripheral blood also featured most of the thyroid clonotypes expanded above 0.001.

Specimen: peripheral blood mononuclear cells (PBMCs), collected at new diagnosis, from a patient treated with antithyroid drugs. The receptor comes from a man aged 35-49 years with Graves disease. V gene TRBV5-1 combines with J gene TRBJ2-7; D is unclear. Here the CDR3 reads CASSLTRASSYEQYF. Here the CDR3 DNA reads TGCGCCAGCAGCTTGACCCGGGCCAGCTCCTACGAGCAGTACTTC.